This T cell receptor (beta chain) comes out of a study of shared clonotypes between healthy human individuals. Study summary: For every donor, three CD4 naive, three CD4 memory, two CD8 naive and one CD8 memory plates were used.

In regard to this clone: Antigen specificity is unknown.

This CDR3 spans 15 amino acids. Germline CDR1 reads SEHNR; CDR2 reads FQNEAQ (reference sequence). Trimming left V 1 base short and J 3 bases short, with 10 bases between. Naive CD8 cells, CD45RO-negative and positively selected for CCR7, excluded terminally differentiated effector memory CD45RA+ cells. Findings and caveats of the study: Non-shared clonotypes were found to have lower generation probabilities than the clonotypes that were shared by all four of the sorted-subset donors.

Assay: immunoSEQ multiplex PCR; the TCRdb copy retains only in-frame clones and omits some. The sample lists 550,000 to 650,000 clones, 90% to 97% occurring once. The sequence derives from a woman aged 30 to 39 in good health. Sequencing input: naive CD8+ T cells sorted from blood. The genes are TRBV7-9 and TRBJ2-1, with D possibly being TRBD2 (6 bases). The CDR3 coding sequence is TGTGCCAGCAGCTTAGGGGGGACTGGCTACAATGAGCAGTTCTTC. This encodes CASSLGGTGYNEQFF.